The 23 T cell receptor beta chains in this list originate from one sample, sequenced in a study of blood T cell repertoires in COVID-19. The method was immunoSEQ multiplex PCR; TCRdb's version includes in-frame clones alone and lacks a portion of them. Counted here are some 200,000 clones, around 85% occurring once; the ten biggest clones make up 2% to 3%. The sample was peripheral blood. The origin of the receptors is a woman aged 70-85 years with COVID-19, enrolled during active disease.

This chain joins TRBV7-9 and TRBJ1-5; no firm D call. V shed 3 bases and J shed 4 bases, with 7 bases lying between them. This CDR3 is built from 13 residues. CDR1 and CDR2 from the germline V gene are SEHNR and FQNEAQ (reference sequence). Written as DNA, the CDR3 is TGTGCCAGCAGCTTGTACGGTAATCAGCCCCAGCATTTT. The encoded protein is CASSLYGNQPQHF.

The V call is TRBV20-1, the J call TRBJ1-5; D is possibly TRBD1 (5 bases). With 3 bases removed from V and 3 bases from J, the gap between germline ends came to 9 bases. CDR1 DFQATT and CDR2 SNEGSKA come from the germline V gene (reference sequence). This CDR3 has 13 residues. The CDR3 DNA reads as TGCAGTGCTAGTCGGGGACTCAATCAGCCCCAGCATTTT. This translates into CSASRGLNQPQHF.

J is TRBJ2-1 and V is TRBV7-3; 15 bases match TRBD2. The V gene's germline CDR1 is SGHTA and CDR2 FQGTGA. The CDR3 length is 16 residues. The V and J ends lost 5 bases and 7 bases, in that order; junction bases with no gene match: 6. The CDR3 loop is CASSRGLAGGPNEQFF. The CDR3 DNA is TGTGCCAGCAGCCGTGGACTAGCGGGGGGGCCGAATGAGCAGTTCTTC.

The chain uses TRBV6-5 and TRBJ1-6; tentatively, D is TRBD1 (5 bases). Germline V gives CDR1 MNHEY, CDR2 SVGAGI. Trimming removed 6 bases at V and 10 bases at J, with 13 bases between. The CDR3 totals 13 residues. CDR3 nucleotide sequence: TGTGCCAGCAGCCTCCAGGGCAACTCACCCCTCCACTTT. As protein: CASSLQGNSPLHF.

The CDR3 region is CASSSGEPYEQYF. In nucleotides, the CDR3 is TGTGCCAGCAGCTCCGGTGAACCCTACGAGCAGTACTTC. The chain has TRBV7-9 and TRBJ2-7, with D unresolved. CDR3 length: 13 residues. With 4 bases removed from V and 2 bases from J, the gap between germline ends came to 9 bases. Germline V gene lookup returns CDR1 SEHNR and CDR2 FQNEAQ (reference sequence).

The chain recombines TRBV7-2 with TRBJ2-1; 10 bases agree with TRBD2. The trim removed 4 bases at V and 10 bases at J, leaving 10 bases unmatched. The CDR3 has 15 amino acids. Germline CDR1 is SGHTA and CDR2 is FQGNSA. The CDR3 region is CASSSGGTSVLEQFF. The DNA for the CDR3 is TGTGCCAGCAGCTCAGGTGGGACTAGCGTCCTAGAGCAGTTCTTC.

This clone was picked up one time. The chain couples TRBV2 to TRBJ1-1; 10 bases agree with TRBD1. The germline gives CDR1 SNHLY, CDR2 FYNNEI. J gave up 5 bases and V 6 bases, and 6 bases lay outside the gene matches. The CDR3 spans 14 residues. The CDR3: CASSGTGARTEAFF. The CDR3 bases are TGTGCCAGCAGCGGGACAGGGGCTCGAACTGAAGCTTTCTTT.

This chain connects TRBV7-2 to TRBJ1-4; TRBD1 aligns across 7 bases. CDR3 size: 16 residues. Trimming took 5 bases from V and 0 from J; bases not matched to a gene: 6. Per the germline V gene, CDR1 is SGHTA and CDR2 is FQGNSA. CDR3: CASSRDSDATNEKLFF. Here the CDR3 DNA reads TGTGCCAGCAGCCGGGACAGTGATGCAACTAATGAAAAACTGTTTTTT.

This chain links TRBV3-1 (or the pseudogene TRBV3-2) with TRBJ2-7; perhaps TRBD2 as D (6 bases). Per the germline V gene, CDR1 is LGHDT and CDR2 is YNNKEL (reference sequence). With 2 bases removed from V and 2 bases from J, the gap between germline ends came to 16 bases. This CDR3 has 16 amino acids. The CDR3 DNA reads TGTGCCAGCAGCCAACCTTCTAGCGTGAGTCCCTACGAGCAGTACTTC. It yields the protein CASSQPSSVSPYEQYF.

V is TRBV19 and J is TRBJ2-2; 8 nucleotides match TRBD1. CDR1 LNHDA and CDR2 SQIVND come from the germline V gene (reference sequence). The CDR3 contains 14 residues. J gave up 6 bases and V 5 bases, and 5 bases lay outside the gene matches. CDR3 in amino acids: CASSFQGAAGELFF. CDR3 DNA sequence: TGTGCCAGTAGTTTTCAGGGGGCGGCCGGGGAGCTGTTTTTT.

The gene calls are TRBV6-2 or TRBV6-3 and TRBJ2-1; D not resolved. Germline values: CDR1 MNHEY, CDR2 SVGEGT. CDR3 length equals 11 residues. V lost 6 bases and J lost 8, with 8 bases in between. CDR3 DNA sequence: TGTGCCAGCAGCCGCACGGATGAGCAGTTCTTC. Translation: CASSRTDEQFF.

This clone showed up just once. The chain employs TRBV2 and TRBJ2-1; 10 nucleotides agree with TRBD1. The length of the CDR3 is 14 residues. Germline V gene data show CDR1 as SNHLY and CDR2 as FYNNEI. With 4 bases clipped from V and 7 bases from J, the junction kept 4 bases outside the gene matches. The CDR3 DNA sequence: TGTGCCAGCAGTGTCGGGACAGGGGTAAATGAGCAGTTCTTC. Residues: CASSVGTGVNEQFF.

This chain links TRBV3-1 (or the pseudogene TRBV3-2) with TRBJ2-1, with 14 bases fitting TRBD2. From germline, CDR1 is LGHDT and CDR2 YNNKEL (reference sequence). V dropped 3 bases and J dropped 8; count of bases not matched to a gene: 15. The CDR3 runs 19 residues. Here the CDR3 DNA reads TGTGCCAGCAGCCACCCCGGGACTAGCGGGAGTGGGGTTTGGTATGAGCAGTTCTTC. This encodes CASSHPGTSGSGVWYEQFF.

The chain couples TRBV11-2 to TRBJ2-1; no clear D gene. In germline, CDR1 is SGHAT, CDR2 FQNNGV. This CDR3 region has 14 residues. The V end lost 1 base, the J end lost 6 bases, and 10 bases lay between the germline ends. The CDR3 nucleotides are TGTGCCAGCAGCTTAGGTAACAGTGGCAATGAGCAGTTCTTC. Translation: CASSLGNSGNEQFF.

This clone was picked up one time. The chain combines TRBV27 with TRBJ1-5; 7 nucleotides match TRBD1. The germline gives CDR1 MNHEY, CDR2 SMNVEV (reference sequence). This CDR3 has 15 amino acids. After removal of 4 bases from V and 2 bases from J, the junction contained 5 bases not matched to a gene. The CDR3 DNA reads TGTGCCAGCAGTTGGCAGGGGGTCGGCAATCAGCCCCAGCATTTT. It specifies CASSWQGVGNQPQHF.

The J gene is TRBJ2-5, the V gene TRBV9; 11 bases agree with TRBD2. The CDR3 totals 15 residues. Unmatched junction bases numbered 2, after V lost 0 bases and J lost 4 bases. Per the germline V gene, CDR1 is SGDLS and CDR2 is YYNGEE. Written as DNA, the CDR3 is TGTGCCAGCAGCGTAGATCTAGCGGGAGGAGAGACCCAGTACTTC. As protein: CASSVDLAGGETQYF.

The chain's CDR3 is CASTPRVGNTEAFF. DNA of the CDR3: TGTGCCAGCACCCCTCGGGTCGGGAACACTGAAGCTTTCTTT. The chain carries TRBV6-2 or TRBV6-3 and TRBJ1-1; D ambiguous. This CDR3 is 14 amino acids long. With 7 bases removed from V and 1 base from J, the gap between germline ends came to 13 bases. The germline gives CDR1 MNHEY, CDR2 SVGEGT.

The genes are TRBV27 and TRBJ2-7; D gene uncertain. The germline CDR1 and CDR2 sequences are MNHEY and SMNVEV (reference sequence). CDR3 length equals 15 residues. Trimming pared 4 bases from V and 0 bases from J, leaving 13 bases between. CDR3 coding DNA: TGTGCCAGCAGTTCGCTTCAAAGGAGCTCCTACGAGCAGTACTTC. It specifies CASSSLQRSSYEQYF.

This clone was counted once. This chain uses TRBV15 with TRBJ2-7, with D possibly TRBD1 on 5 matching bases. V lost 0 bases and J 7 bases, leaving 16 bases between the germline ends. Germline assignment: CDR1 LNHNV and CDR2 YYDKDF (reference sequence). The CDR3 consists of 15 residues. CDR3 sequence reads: CATSRDLQGAEEQYF. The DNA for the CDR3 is TGTGCCACCAGCAGAGATCTGCAGGGCGCGGAGGAGCAGTACTTC.

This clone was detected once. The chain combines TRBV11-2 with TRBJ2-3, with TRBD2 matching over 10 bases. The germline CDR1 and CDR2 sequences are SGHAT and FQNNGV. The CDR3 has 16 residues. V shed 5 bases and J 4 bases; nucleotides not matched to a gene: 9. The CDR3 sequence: CASSPIAGGSADTQYF. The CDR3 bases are TGTGCCAGCAGCCCGATAGCGGGAGGCTCCGCAGATACGCAGTATTTT.

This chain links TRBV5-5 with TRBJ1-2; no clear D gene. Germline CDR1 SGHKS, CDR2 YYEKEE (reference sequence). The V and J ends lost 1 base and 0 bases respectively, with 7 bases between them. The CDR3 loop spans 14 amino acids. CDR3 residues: CASSLFLSNYGYTF. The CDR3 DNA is TGTGCCAGCAGCTTGTTTCTATCTAACTATGGCTACACCTTC.

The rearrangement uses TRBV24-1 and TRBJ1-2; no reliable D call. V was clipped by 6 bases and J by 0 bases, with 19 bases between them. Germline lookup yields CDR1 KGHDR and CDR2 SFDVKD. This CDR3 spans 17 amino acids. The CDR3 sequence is CATSPSDGGVPNYGYTF. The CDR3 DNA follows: TGTGCCACCAGTCCATCGGACGGCGGGGTGCCTAACTATGGCTACACCTTC.

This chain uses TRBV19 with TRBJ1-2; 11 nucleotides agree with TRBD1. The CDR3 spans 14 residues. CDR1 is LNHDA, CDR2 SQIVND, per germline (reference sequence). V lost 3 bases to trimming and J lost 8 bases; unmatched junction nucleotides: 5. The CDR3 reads CASSIGQGAWGYTF. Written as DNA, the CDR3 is TGTGCCAGTAGTATCGGACAGGGGGCGTGGGGCTACACCTTC.